The next 9 T cell receptor beta chains were all read from a single sample in a study of blood T cell repertoires in COVID-19. Repertoires were generated with immunoSEQ multiplex PCR, while TCRdb's copy carries only in-frame clones and drops some. Altogether 400,000 to 550,000 clones are present, around 88% being singletons, with the ten largest covering roughly 4%. Sequenced input: peripheral blood. Receptor source: a woman in her twenties or thirties with acute or convalescent COVID-19.

The chain uses TRBV5-1 and TRBJ2-3, with D perhaps TRBD2 (6 bases). Per germline, CDR1 SGHRS and CDR2 YFSETQ. The CDR3 runs to 14 residues. V was pared by 5 bases and J by 0 bases, with 10 bases between. The CDR3 here is CASRGGTSTDTQYF. The CDR3 DNA sequence: TGCGCCAGCAGGGGGGGTACTAGCACAGATACGCAGTATTTT.

Here the CDR3 DNA reads TGCGCCAGCTTTAGCGGGGGGGGCACAGATACGCAGTATTTT. The encoded protein is CASFSGGGTDTQYF. The chain has TRBV10-2 and TRBJ2-3; TRBD2 matches 11 bases. The CDR3 covers 14 residues. V lost 8 bases to trimming and J lost 1 base; unmatched junction nucleotides: 2. Looked up from germline, CDR1 is WSHSY and CDR2 is SAAADI.

This clone was counted once. This chain connects TRBV19 to TRBJ1-2; 9 nucleotides match TRBD1. This CDR3 is built from 19 residues. With V trimmed by 2 bases and J by 4 bases, 17 bases remained unmatched. Per germline, CDR1 LNHDA and CDR2 SQIVND (reference sequence). CDR3 sequence: CASSIRTPGTGRIGYGYTF. The CDR3 nucleotides read TGTGCCAGTAGTATAAGGACACCCGGGACAGGGAGGATTGGCTATGGCTACACCTTC.

The chain joins TRBV6-5 to TRBJ2-7; perhaps TRBD2 as D (7 bases). The germline gives CDR1 MNHEY, CDR2 SVGAGI. The CDR3 is made up of 14 amino acids. V was trimmed by 10 bases and J by 2 bases, leaving 18 bases between them. The CDR3 loop reads CAIARGQPTYEQYF. CDR3 bases: TGTGCCATAGCGCGGGGGCAGCCTACCTACGAGCAGTACTTC.

The rearrangement joins TRBV27 to TRBJ2-3, with D perhaps TRBD1 (6 bases). The V end lost 5 bases, the J end lost 7 bases, and 19 bases lay between the germline ends. The germline V gene encodes CDR1 MNHEY and CDR2 SMNVEV (reference sequence). CDR3 length: 15 residues. The CDR3 loop is CASSPSSTGSNTQYF. As DNA, the CDR3 is TGTGCCAGCAGTCCCTCCTCGACAGGATCCAATACGCAGTATTTT.

The chain uses TRBV9 and TRBJ2-3, with D possibly being TRBD2 (5 bases). In germline, CDR1 is SGDLS, CDR2 YYNGEE. Trimming removed 0 bases from V and 6 bases from J, with 8 bases in between. The CDR3 covers 13 residues. CDR3 sequence: CASSVGGSDTQYF. The CDR3 bases are TGTGCCAGCAGCGTAGGAGGGTCGGATACGCAGTATTTT. Filled out from reference TRBV9 and TRBJ2-3, the complete variable domain reads DSGVTQTPKHLITATGQRVTLRCSPRSGDLSVYWYQQSLDQGLQFLIQYYNGEERAKGNILERFSAQQFPDLHSELNLSSLELGDSALYFCASSVGGSDTQYFGPGTRLTVL.

This clone was counted ten times or more. The chain recombines TRBV5-1 with TRBJ1-1; 11 nucleotides agree with TRBD1. There are 16 residues in the CDR3. V shed 3 bases and J 7 bases; nucleotides not matched to a gene: 11. Germline assignment: CDR1 SGHRS and CDR2 YFSETQ. CDR3 sequence reads: CASSSVGQGAPGEAFF. The CDR3 DNA follows: TGCGCCAGCAGCTCAGTTGGACAGGGGGCGCCCGGTGAAGCTTTCTTT.

This clone was picked up a small number of times. This rearrangement joins TRBV6-2 or TRBV6-3 to TRBJ1-5, with 8 bases identical to TRBD1. With V trimmed by 2 bases and J by 5 bases, 8 bases remained unmatched. In germline, CDR1 is MNHEY, CDR2 SVGEGT. The CDR3 length is 16 residues. CDR3 residues: CASSYPNPGGYQPQHF. CDR3 bases: TGTGCCAGCAGTTACCCTAATCCAGGGGGCTATCAGCCCCAGCATTTT.

This clone was observed once. This chain connects TRBV7-2 to TRBJ1-5; 8 nucleotides agree with TRBD1. CDR1 SGHTA and CDR2 FQGNSA come from the germline V gene. The CDR3 spans 18 residues. The V segment lost 4 bases and the J segment 5 bases; nucleotides outside the gene matches: 16. The CDR3 protein is CASSSPRTGTKGYQPQHF. The CDR3 nucleotides are TGTGCCAGCAGCTCCCCTCGGACAGGGACGAAAGGATATCAGCCCCAGCATTTT.